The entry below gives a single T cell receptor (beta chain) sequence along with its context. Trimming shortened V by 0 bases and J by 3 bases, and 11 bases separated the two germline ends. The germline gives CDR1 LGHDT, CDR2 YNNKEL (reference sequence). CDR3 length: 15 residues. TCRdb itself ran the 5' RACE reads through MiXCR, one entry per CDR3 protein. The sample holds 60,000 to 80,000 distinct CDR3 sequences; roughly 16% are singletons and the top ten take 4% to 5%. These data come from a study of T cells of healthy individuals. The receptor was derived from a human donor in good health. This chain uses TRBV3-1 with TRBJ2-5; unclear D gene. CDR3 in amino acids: CASSQDLGIKETQYF. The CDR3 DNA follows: TGTGCCAGCAGCCAAGATCTGGGAATCAAAGAGACCCAGTACTTC.